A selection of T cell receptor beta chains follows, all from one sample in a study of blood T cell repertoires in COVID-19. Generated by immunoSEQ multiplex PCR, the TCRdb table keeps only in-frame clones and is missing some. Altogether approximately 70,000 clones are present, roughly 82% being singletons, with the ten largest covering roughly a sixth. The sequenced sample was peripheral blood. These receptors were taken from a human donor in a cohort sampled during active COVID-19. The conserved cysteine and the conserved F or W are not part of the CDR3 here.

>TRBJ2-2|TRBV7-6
ASTSSGGAGELF
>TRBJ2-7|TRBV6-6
ASSYGGDRVGEQY
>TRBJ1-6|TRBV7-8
ASSLNPGPSPLH
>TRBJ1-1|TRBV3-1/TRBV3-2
ASSHELGGAF
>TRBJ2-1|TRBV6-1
ASSEGSADEQF
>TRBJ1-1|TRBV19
ASSTAQGPEAF
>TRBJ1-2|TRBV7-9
ASSRERGIYGYT
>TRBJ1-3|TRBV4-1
ASSQGQTPGNTIY
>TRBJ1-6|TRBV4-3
ASSQGTSGNSPLH
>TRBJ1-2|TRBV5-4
ASRSGGLRWDGYT
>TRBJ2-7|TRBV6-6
AIARQGAGEQY
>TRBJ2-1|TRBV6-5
ASRQDYSSYNEQF
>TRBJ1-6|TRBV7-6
ASSSTGLGSPLH
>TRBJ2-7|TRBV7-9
ASSSSSGGPYEQY
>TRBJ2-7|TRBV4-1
ASSQEGGRGDEQY
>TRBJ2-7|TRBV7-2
ASSSPGGYEQY
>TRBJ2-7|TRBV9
ASSAKDRGHDEQY
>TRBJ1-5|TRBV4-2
ASSHDRGQTTQPQH
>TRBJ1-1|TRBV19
ASSPKTGGETEAF
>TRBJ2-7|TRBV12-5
ASGPDRGLTIYEQY
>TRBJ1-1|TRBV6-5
ASSYDMNTEAF
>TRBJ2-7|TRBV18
ASSPRTGHQAYEQY
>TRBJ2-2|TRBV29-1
SVSWLAFTGELF
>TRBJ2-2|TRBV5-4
ASSFLAGRRNTGELF
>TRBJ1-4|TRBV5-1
ASSPEGGTNEKLF
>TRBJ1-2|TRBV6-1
ASSERAYANYGYT
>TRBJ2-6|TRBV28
ASANRTGANVLT
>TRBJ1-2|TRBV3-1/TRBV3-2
ASSQGLDGYT
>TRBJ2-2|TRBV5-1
ASSSNSANTGELF
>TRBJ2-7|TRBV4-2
ASRLSDRNSYEQY
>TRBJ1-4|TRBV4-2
ASSQGGNNEKLF
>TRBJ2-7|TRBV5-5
ASNTGTGVIEQY
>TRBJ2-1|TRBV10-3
AIRTTQGGNEQF
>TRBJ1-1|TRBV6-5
ASGGSEAF
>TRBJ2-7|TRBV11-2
ASKRQRSSYEQY
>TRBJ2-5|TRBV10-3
AISRGETQY
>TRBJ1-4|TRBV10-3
AISEGTGDEKLF